The 9 T cell receptor beta chains below were found in one sample sequenced in a study of CD8 T cells in Susac syndrome. Random hexamers were used to reverse transcribe 0.5 to 1 ug of RNA. TCRdb itself ran the immunoSEQ multiplex PCR reads through MiXCR, one entry per CDR3 protein. This repertoire shows roughly 200,000 distinct CDR3 sequences, around 93% found once; its top ten account for around 0.096%. Sequencing input: CD4+ T cells from PBMCs. These receptor sequences come from a human donor in good health.

The gene calls are TRBV20-1 and TRBJ1-1; D is undetermined. Germline loops: CDR1 DFQATT, CDR2 SNEGSKA (reference sequence). The CDR3 has 16 residues. V was trimmed by 5 bases and J by 0 bases, leaving 19 bases between them. This CDR3 is CSAPPTGRRMNTEAFF. The CDR3 DNA sequence: TGCAGTGCTCCTCCCACCGGGCGGAGAATGAACACTGAAGCTTTCTTT.

The genes are TRBV9 and TRBJ2-3, with D perhaps being TRBD1 or TRBD2 (5 bases each). Germline V gives CDR1 SGDLS, CDR2 YYNGEE. V lost 3 bases, J lost 4 bases, and 15 bases lay in between. The CDR3 is 15 amino acids. The CDR3 region is CASSAGTLGADTQYF. In DNA form, the CDR3 reads TGTGCCAGCAGCGCGGGGACCCTGGGCGCAGATACGCAGTATTTT. The complete variable domain, with remaining parts taken from reference TRBV9 and TRBJ2-3, reads DSGVTQTPKHLITATGQRVTLRCSPRSGDLSVYWYQQSLDQGLQFLIQYYNGEERAKGNILERFSAQQFPDLHSELNLSSLELGDSALYFCASSAGTLGADTQYFGPGTRLTVL.

This chain joins TRBV5-1 and TRBJ2-3; 11 bases line up with TRBD2. The length of the CDR3 is 16 residues. Germline CDR1 reads SGHRS; CDR2 reads YFSETQ. V was pared by 7 bases and J by 6 bases, with 13 bases of the junction left unmatched. In DNA, the CDR3 is TGCGCCAGCGCCCCCGGACTAGCGGGTCCTTTGGATACGCAGTATTTT. Residues: CASAPGLAGPLDTQYF. The full variable domain, completed using reference TRBV5-1 and TRBJ2-3, is KAGVTQTPRYLIKTRGQQVTLSCSPISGHRSVSWYQQTPGQGLQFLFEYFSETQRNKGNFPGRFSGRQFSNSRSEMNVSTLELGDSALYLCASAPGLAGPLDTQYFGPGTRLTVL.

The genes are TRBV6-5 and TRBJ2-2; no definite D call. The CDR3 runs to 15 residues. Per germline, CDR1 MNHEY and CDR2 SVGAGI. V lost 6 bases, J lost 5 bases, and 16 bases lay in between. The CDR3 spells CASSESWVQTGELFF. The CDR3 nucleotides read TGTGCCAGCAGCGAATCTTGGGTTCAGACCGGGGAGCTGTTTTTT.

The V gene is TRBV11-1, the J gene TRBJ2-7, with 10 bases identical to TRBD2. V shed 1 base and J 1 base; nucleotides not matched to a gene: 4. Germline-derived CDR1 and CDR2 are SGHAT and FQDESV (reference sequence). This CDR3 has 16 amino acids. The CDR3 sequence: CASSLGLAGASYEQYF. The CDR3 DNA follows: TGTGCCAGCAGCTTAGGCCTAGCGGGGGCTTCCTACGAGCAGTACTTC.

The chain joins TRBV29-1 to TRBJ2-5; D may be TRBD2 (6 bases). Trimming took off 4 bases at V and 4 bases at J, with 13 bases between the two ends. The CDR3 runs to 13 residues. CDR1 and CDR2 (germline): SQVTM, ANQGSEA. CDR3 nucleotides: TGCAGCGTTGGTCTACTAGCCGGAGAGACCCAGTACTTC. Protein: CSVGLLAGETQYF. Filled out from reference TRBV29-1 and TRBJ2-5, the complete variable domain reads SAVISQKPSRDICQRGTSLTIQCQVDSQVTMMFWYRQQPGQSLTLIATANQGSEATYESGFVIDKFPISRPNLTFSTLTVSNMSPEDSSIYLCSVGLLAGETQYFGPGTRLLVL.

This clonotype was detected only once. The chain joins TRBV28 to TRBJ1-2, with a weak D call TRBD1 (5 bases). V shed 7 bases and J shed 1 base, with 13 bases lying between them. The CDR3 extends over 14 amino acids. Germline V CDR1 and CDR2: MDHEN, SYDVKM. The CDR3 sequence is CASIGTTLNYGYTF. For the CDR3, the DNA is TGTGCCAGCATCGGGACGACCCTTAACTATGGCTACACCTTC.

This chain links TRBV6-2 or TRBV6-3 with TRBJ2-2, with D perhaps TRBD2 (6 bases). Germline CDR1 MNHEY, CDR2 SVGEGT. The CDR3 consists of 15 residues. V lost 7 bases and J lost 4, with 16 bases in between. DNA for the CDR3: TGTGCCAGCATAGTCGGGGGAATCGGCACCGGGGAGCTGTTTTTT. It translates to CASIVGGIGTGELFF.

The chain employs TRBV6-6 and TRBJ1-1; D remains unclear. With 6 bases removed from V and 6 bases from J, the gap between germline ends came to 17 bases. The CDR3 sequence is 14 residues long. Germline-derived CDR1 and CDR2 are MNHNY and SVGAGI (reference sequence). This CDR3 reads CASRDLGSTAEAFF. Here the CDR3 DNA reads TGTGCCAGCAGGGACCTCGGGAGCACGGCTGAAGCTTTCTTT.